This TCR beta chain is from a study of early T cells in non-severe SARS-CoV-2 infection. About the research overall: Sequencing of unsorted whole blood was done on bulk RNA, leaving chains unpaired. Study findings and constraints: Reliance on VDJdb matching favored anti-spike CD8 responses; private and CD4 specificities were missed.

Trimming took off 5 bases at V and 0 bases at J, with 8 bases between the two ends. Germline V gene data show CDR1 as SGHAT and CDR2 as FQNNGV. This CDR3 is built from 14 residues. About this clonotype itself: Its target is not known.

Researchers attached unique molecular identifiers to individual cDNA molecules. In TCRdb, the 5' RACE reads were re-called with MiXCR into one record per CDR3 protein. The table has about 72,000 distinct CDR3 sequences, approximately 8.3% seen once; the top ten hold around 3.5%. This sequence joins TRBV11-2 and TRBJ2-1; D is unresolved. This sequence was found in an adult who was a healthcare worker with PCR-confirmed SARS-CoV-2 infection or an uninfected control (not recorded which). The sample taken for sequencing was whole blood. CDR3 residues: CASSIRPSYNEQFF. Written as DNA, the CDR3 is TGTGCCAGCAGCATTAGGCCCTCCTACAATGAGCAGTTCTTC.